The 8 T cell receptor beta chains below all came from one sample that was sequenced in a study of blood T cell repertoires in COVID-19. Here immunoSEQ multiplex PCR was the method, and the copy in TCRdb shows in-frame clones only, minus some. The table shows a few hundred thousand clones, with about 88% occurring only once. Specimen: peripheral blood. The receptors were sampled from an older woman with COVID-19, enrolled during active disease.

This sequence joins TRBV25-1 and TRBJ1-2; D not certain. Trimming took 1 base from V and 6 from J, leaving 9 bases between them. There are 13 residues in the CDR3. The germline V gene has CDR1 MGHDK and CDR2 SYGVNS. CDR3 DNA: TGTGCCAGCAGTGAATCCACGGGAGATGGCTACACCTTC. Encoded protein: CASSESTGDGYTF.

V and J are TRBV4-2 and TRBJ2-1; TRBD1 aligns across 8 bases. This CDR3 spans 16 amino acids. Germline V gene data show CDR1 as LGHNA and CDR2 as YNFKEQ. V trimming: 4 bases; J trimming: 6 bases; junction bases outside the gene matches: 11. The CDR3: CASSRPDRDSSNEQFF. The CDR3 coding sequence is TGTGCCAGCAGCCGACCGGACAGGGATTCTTCCAATGAGCAGTTCTTC.

The chain joins TRBV11-3 to TRBJ2-7; 7 nucleotides match TRBD1. Germline values: CDR1 SGHNT, CDR2 YENEEA. This CDR3 is 14 amino acids long. V trimming: 2 bases; J trimming: 2 bases; junction bases outside the gene matches: 3. As DNA, the CDR3 is TGTGCCAGCAGCTTATCGGGACAGACCTACGAGCAGTACTTC. Translation gives CASSLSGQTYEQYF.

This rearrangement joins TRBV7-3 to TRBJ2-1, with D perhaps matching TRBD2 (6 bases). The germline CDR1 and CDR2 sequences are SGHTA and FQGTGA. The ends were cut back, 2 bases at V and 7 bases at J, with 9 bases in the middle. The length of the CDR3 is 13 residues. This chain's CDR3 is CASSLAGGNEQFF. As DNA, the CDR3 is TGTGCCAGCAGCTTAGCTGGGGGGAATGAGCAGTTCTTC. The whole variable domain, remainder taken from reference TRBV7-3 and TRBJ2-1, is GAGVSQTPSNKVTEKGKYVELRCDPISGHTALYWYRQSLGQGPEFLIYFQGTGAADDSGLPNDRFFAVRPEGSVSTLKIQRTERGDSAVYLCASSLAGGNEQFFGPGTRLTVL.

The sample holds one count of this clone. The chain joins TRBV19 to TRBJ1-1; D is uncertain. The germline CDR1 and CDR2 sequences are LNHDA and SQIVND (reference sequence). CDR3 size: 14 residues. Trimming stripped 2 bases from V and 0 bases from J, with 7 bases between. Here the CDR3 reads CASSINGLNTEAFF. CDR3 DNA: TGTGCCAGTAGTATAAACGGGTTGAACACTGAAGCTTTCTTT.

This clone was seen once. The chain recombines TRBV6-5 with TRBJ2-7; 10 positions agree with TRBD2. The CDR3 totals 15 residues. V dropped 0 bases and J dropped 2; count of bases not matched to a gene: 1. CDR1 is MNHEY, CDR2 SVGAGI, per germline. CDR3 sequence (DNA): TGTGCCAGCAGTTACTCTAGCGGGGGGACCTACGAGCAGTACTTC. It is translated as CASSYSSGGTYEQYF.

The rearrangement links TRBV12-3 or TRBV12-4 to TRBJ1-1; no clear D gene. This CDR3 region has 13 residues. The V end lost 1 base, the J end lost 2 bases, and 5 bases lay between the germline ends. CDR3: CASSLVSNTEAFF. CDR3 DNA sequence: TGTGCCAGCAGTTTAGTCAGTAACACTGAAGCTTTCTTT.

J is TRBJ2-2 and V is TRBV13; D is perhaps TRBD1 (6 bases). Trimming pared 4 bases from V and 8 bases from J, leaving 8 bases between. Germline CDR1 PRHDT, CDR2 FYEKMQ (reference sequence). The CDR3 is 12 amino acids. CDR3 protein: CASSSGQGELFF. Written as DNA, the CDR3 is TGTGCCAGCAGCTCGGGACAAGGGGAGCTGTTTTTT. The full variable domain, rest sourced from reference TRBV13 and TRBJ2-2, is AAGVIQSPRHLIKEKRETATLKCYPIPRHDTVYWYQQGPGQDPQFLISFYEKMQSDKGSIPDRFSAQQFSDYHSELNMSSLELGDSALYFCASSSGQGELFFGEGSRLTVL.